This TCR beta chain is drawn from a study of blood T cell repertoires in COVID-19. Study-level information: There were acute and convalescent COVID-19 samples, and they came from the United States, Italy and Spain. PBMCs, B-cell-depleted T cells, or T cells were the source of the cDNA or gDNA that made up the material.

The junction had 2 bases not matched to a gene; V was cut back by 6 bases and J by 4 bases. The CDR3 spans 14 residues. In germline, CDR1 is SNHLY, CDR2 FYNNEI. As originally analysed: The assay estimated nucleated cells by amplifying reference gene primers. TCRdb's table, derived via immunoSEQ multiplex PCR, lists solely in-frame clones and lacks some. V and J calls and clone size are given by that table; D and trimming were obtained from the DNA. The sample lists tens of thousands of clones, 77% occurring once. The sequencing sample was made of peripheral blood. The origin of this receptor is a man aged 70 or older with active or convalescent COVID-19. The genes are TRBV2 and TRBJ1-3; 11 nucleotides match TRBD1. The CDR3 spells CASSRTGGGNTIYF. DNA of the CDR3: TGTGCCAGCAGCCGGACAGGGGGCGGAAACACCATATATTTT.